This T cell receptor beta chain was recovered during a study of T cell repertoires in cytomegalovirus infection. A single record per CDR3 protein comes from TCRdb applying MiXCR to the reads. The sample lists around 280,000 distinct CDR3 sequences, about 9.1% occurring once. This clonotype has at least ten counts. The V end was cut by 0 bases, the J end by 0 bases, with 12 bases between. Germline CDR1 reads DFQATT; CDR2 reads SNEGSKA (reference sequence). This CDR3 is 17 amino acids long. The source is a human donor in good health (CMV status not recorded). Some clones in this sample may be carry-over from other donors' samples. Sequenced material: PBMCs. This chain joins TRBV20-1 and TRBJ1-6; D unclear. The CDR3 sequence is CSARDLAESSYNSPLHF. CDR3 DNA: TGCAGTGCTAGAGATTTGGCGGAGAGCTCCTATAATTCACCCCTCCACTTT.